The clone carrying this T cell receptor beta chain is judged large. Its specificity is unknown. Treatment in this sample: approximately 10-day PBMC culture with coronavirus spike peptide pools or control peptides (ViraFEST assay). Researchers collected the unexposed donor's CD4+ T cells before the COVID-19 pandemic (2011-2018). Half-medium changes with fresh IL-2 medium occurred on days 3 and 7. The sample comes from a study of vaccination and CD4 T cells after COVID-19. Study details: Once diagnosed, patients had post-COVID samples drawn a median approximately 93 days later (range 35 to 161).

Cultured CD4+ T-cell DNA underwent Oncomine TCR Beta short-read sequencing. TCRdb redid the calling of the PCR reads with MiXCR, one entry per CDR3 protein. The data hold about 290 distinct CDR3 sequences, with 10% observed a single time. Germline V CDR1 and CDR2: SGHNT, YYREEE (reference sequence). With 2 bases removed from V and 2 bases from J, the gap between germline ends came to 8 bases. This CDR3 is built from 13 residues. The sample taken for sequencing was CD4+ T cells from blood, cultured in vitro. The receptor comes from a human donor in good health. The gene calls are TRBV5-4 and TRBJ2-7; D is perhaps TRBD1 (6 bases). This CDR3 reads CASSFGTTYEQYF. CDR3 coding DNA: TGTGCCAGCAGCTTTGGGACAACCTACGAGCAGTACTTC.